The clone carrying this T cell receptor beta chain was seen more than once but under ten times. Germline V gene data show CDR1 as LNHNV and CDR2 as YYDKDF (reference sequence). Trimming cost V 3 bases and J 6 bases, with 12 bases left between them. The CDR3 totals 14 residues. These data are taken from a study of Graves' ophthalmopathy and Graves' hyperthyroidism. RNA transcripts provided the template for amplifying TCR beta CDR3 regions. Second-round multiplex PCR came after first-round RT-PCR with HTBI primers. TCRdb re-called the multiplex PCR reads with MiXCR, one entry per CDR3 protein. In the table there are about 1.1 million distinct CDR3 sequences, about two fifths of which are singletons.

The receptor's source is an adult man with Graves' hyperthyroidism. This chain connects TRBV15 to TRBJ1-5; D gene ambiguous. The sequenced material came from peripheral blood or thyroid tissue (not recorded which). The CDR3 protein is CATSSESVGQPQHF. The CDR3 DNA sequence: TGTGCCACCAGCAGTGAGTCGGTGGGTCAGCCCCAGCATTTT.